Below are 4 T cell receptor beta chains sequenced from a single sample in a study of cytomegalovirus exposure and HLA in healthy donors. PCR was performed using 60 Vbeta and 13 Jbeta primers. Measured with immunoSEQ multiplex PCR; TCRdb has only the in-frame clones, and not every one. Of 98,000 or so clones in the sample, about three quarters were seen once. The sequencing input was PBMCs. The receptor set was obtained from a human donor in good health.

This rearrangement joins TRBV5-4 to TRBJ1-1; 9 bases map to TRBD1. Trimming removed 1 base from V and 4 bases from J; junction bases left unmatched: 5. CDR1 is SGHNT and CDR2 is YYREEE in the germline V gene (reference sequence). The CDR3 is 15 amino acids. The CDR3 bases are TGTGCCAGCAGCTTGAAACAGGGGGCGCTCACTGAAGCTTTCTTT. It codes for CASSLKQGALTEAFF.

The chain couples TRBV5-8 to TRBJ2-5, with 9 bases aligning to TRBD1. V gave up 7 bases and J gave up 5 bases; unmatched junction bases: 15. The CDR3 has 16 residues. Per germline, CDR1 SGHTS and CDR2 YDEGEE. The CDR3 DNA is TGTGCCAGCCTATTTGTGATAGGGACAGGGAGTGAGACCCAGTACTTC. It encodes CASLFVIGTGSETQYF.

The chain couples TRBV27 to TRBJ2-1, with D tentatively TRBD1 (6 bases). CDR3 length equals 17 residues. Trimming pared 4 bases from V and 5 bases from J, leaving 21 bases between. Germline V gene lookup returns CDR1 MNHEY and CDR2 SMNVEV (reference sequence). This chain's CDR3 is CASSCYTRRDTNNEQFF. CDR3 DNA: TGTGCCAGCAGTTGCTATACCCGACGGGACACTAACAATGAGCAGTTCTTC.

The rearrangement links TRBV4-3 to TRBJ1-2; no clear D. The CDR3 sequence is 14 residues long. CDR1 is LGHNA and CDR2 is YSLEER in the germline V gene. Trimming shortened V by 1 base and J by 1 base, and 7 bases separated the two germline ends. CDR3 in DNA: TGCGCCAGCAGCCAAGCTGGAGGTAACTATGGCTACACCTTC. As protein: CASSQAGGNYGYTF.